These 23 T cell receptor beta chains came from one sample sequenced in a study of blood T cells in healthy people across ages (dated by TCRdb to the mid-2010s). The method behind the library was 5' RACE. The sequencer was an Illumina HiSeq 2500. The second PCR ran for roughly 7 to 12 cycles and used a J-beta primer mix along with a sample-barcoded 5' primer. Clones were called with MiXCR by TCRdb after fastp trimmed the public reads at Q25, and only in-frame beta chains were retained. Merged by CDR3 protein, the rows form single entries marked with the most common genes and DNA. Across this sample there are fewer than 2,000,000 distinct CDR3 sequences, with around 35% seen only once. Together, the top ten hold around 10% of the sample. Sequences were obtained from blood. Receptors were obtained from a woman aged 30 to 39 in good health.

The chain joins TRBV4-1 to TRBJ2-1; D not resolved. In germline, CDR1 is MGHRA, CDR2 YSYEKL. The CDR3 covers 14 residues. V was cut by 2 bases and J by 8 bases, with 13 bases left in between. The CDR3 nucleotides read TGCGCCAGCAGCCAATTTCCCGTTGTAGATGAGCAGTTCTTC. Translating it yields CASSQFPVVDEQFF.

Note on this clonotype: As the CDR3 is not closed by the conserved phenylalanine or tryptophan, this likely results from a read error. This chain connects TRBV7-6 to TRBJ2-3, with 12 bases fitting TRBD2. This CDR3 has 16 residues. The V and J ends lost 2 bases and 4 bases, in that order; junction bases with no gene match: 4. Germline V gives CDR1 SGHVS, CDR2 FNYEAQ. The CDR3: CASSLRLAGVADTQYL. CDR3 bases: TGTGCCAGCAGCTTAAGACTAGCGGGAGTGGCAGATACGCAGTATTTG.

This clonotype has more than one count but fewer than ten. This sequence joins TRBV7-3 and TRBJ2-1; 7 bases agree with TRBD1. The V gene's germline CDR1 is SGHTA and CDR2 FQGTGA. The CDR3 spans 15 residues. With V trimmed by 5 bases and J by 6 bases, 10 bases remained unmatched. CDR3 sequence: CASSARGLGGNEQFF. CDR3 DNA sequence: TGTGCCAGCAGCGCAAGGGGGCTAGGCGGCAATGAGCAGTTCTTC.

The table lists this clonotype with many counts. This chain uses TRBV4-1 with TRBJ2-5; tentatively, D is TRBD1 (5 bases). V was clipped by 3 bases and J by 4 bases, with 15 bases between them. The V gene's germline CDR1 is MGHRA and CDR2 YSYEKL. The CDR3 is 15 residues long. This CDR3 is CASSHRQSGIETQYF. CDR3 sequence (DNA): TGCGCCAGCAGCCACCGACAGTCGGGCATAGAGACCCAGTACTTC.

This clonotype was counted ten times or more. This chain links TRBV7-3 with TRBJ2-1, with 8 bases aligning to TRBD1. CDR3 length: 15 amino acids. Germline V gene data show CDR1 as SGHTA and CDR2 as FQGTGA. V was pared by 3 bases and J by 2 bases, with 3 bases of the junction left unmatched. In DNA, the CDR3 is TGTGCCAGCAGCTTTGACAGGGGAACCTACAATGAGCAGTTCTTC. Its translation is CASSFDRGTYNEQFF. The complete variable domain, with remaining parts taken from reference TRBV7-3 and TRBJ2-1, reads GAGVSQTPSNKVTEKGKYVELRCDPISGHTALYWYRQSLGQGPEFLIYFQGTGAADDSGLPNDRFFAVRPEGSVSTLKIQRTERGDSAVYLCASSFDRGTYNEQFFGPGTRLTVL.

The chain uses TRBV6-5 and TRBJ2-1; perhaps TRBD2 as D (6 bases). The CDR3 is 14 amino acids. The germline V and J ends were trimmed by 6 bases and 8 bases, with 17 bases remaining between them. Germline CDR1 is MNHEY and CDR2 is SVGAGI. The CDR3 sequence: CASSLGLSRDEQFF. In DNA form, the CDR3 reads TGTGCCAGCAGCCTGGGACTCTCTAGGGATGAGCAGTTCTTC.

This clonotype was counted a few times. The rearrangement links TRBV5-1 to TRBJ2-5, with 8 bases that match TRBD1. The J call may be mistaken, given a closer DNA end match to TRBJ2-7. CDR3 length equals 15 residues. CDR1 is SGHRS and CDR2 is YFSETQ in the germline V gene. CDR3 sequence reads: CASSGPGTGWDEQYF. For the CDR3, the DNA is TGCGCCAGCAGCGGCCCCGGGACAGGCTGGGACGAGCAGTACTTC.

This rearrangement joins TRBV12-3 or TRBV12-4 to TRBJ1-2, with 9 bases matching TRBD1. This CDR3 region has 14 residues. V was clipped by 6 bases and J by 1 base; unmatched bases: 3. The CDR3 region is CASRRTGDNYGYTF. The CDR3 region has the DNA TGTGCCAGCAGGAGGACAGGGGATAACTATGGCTACACCTTC.

V usage is TRBV29-1 and J usage is TRBJ2-2; D may be TRBD1 (6 bases). The V gene's germline CDR1 is SQVTM and CDR2 ANQGSEA. Between the trimmed V and J ends, which lost 5 bases and 2 bases, there was a span of 15 bases. The CDR3 is 15 amino acids. CDR3 nucleotide sequence: TGCAGCGTTAAGGGGGACCTCCTTAACACCGGGGAGCTGTTTTTT. This sequence encodes CSVKGDLLNTGELFF.

This rearrangement joins TRBV7-9 to TRBJ1-4, with TRBD1 identical over 12 bases. The CDR3 length is 18 residues. The junction had 7 bases not matched to a gene; V was cut back by 2 bases and J by 3 bases. Germline V gives CDR1 SEHNR, CDR2 FQNEAQ (reference sequence). The CDR3 loop reads CASSLRRDRGPANEKLFF. The CDR3, as DNA: TGTGCCAGCAGCTTAAGAAGGGACAGGGGGCCGGCTAATGAAAAACTGTTTTTT.

Comments on this clonotype: A much larger clone differs from this one at a single base, so this may be a read error. The J gene is TRBJ1-1, the V gene TRBV7-3, with a possible D match to TRBD1 (6 bases). V lost 5 bases and J 1 base, leaving 14 bases between the germline ends. The CDR3 has 15 residues. Looked up from germline, CDR1 is SGHTA and CDR2 is FQGTGA. In DNA form, the CDR3 reads TGTGCCAGCAGCCTTCAGGGACATGAGAACACTGAAGCTTTCTTT. Protein sequence: CASSLQGHENTEAFF.

The rearrangement links TRBV2 to TRBJ1-2; the match to TRBD1 covers 7 bases. CDR3 length: 14 residues. V lost 6 bases, J lost 3 bases, and 7 bases stayed unmatched. In germline, CDR1 is SNHLY, CDR2 FYNNEI. The CDR3 DNA reads as TGTGCCAGCAGCGCGGGGACAGAAGACTATGGCTACACCTTC. Protein product: CASSAGTEDYGYTF.

V gene TRBV25-1 combines with J gene TRBJ1-2; D perhaps matches TRBD1 (5 bases). Germline V gene data show CDR1 as MGHDK and CDR2 as SYGVNS. This CDR3 spans 13 amino acids. Trimming removed 2 bases at V and 5 bases at J, with 9 bases between. CDR3 sequence: CASSETGAYGYTF. In nucleotides, the CDR3 is TGTGCCAGCAGTGAAACAGGAGCTTATGGCTACACCTTC.

This clonotype was detected a few times. The rearrangement joins TRBV20-1 to TRBJ2-1, with D perhaps TRBD1 (6 bases). The CDR3 length is 15 residues. From germline, CDR1 is DFQATT and CDR2 SNEGSKA (reference sequence). Between the trimmed V and J ends, which lost 3 bases and 5 bases, there was a span of 17 bases. CDR3 coding DNA: TGCAGTGCTAGGATAGATCTAAAGGGGGACAATGAGCAGTTCTTC. Its protein product is CSARIDLKGDNEQFF.

As regards this clonotype: Given a much more abundant clone one base away, this may be a read error. The V and J genes are TRBV9 and TRBJ2-7; perhaps TRBD2 as D (5 bases). The length of the CDR3 is 13 residues. V gave up 0 bases and J gave up 12 bases, with 16 bases separating them. From germline, CDR1 is SGDLS and CDR2 YYNGEE. As DNA, the CDR3 is TGTGCCAGCAGCGTAGAGGTGGGAGAGACCCGGTACTTC. Translated: CASSVEVGETRYF.

This clonotype was counted at least ten times. The chain recombines TRBV4-1 with TRBJ2-1; 7 bases agree with TRBD2. Germline trimming cut 6 bases from V and 5 bases from J; bases unmatched to any gene: 10. CDR1 and CDR2 (germline): MGHRA, YSYEKL. This CDR3 region has 15 residues. Here the CDR3 DNA reads TGCGCCAGCAGAGCCAATCTCGGGAGGAACAATGAGCAGTTCTTC. Protein sequence: CASRANLGRNNEQFF.

The chain joins TRBV27 to TRBJ2-1; D perhaps matches TRBD1 (5 bases). The V and J ends lost 6 bases and 2 bases respectively, with 17 bases between them. CDR1 and CDR2 from the germline V gene are MNHEY and SMNVEV (reference sequence). The CDR3 consists of 16 residues. CDR3 sequence reads: CASRIGASSPYNEQFF. In DNA form, the CDR3 reads TGTGCCAGCAGAATAGGGGCAAGTTCGCCCTACAATGAGCAGTTCTTC.

This clonotype was counted at least ten times. The chain joins TRBV25-1 to TRBJ2-7; D unclear. Germline V lookup: CDR1 MGHDK, CDR2 SYGVNS. This CDR3 has 12 amino acids. The ends were cut back, 8 bases at V and 0 bases at J, with 8 bases in the middle. The CDR3 DNA follows: TGTGCCAGCCACGGAAGCTCCTACGAGCAGTACTTC. As protein: CASHGSSYEQYF.

This clonotype has just a few counts. The V and J genes are TRBV20-1 and TRBJ2-1; D is uncertain. V lost 4 bases, J lost 7 bases, and 8 bases lay in between. This CDR3 spans 11 amino acids. CDR1 and CDR2 (germline): DFQATT, SNEGSKA (reference sequence). CDR3 bases: TGCAGTGCTACTCTCGCGAATGAGCAGTTCTTC. The encoded protein is CSATLANEQFF.

This clonotype was recorded a few times. The genes are TRBV4-2 and TRBJ2-1; D gene unclear. V was shortened by 0 bases and J by 5 bases, with 14 bases between the two germline ends. Germline CDR1 reads LGHNA; CDR2 reads YNFKEQ. The CDR3 loop spans 16 amino acids. The CDR3, as DNA: TGTGCCAGCAGCCAAGAATCCAACAGTCTCAACAATGAGCAGTTCTTC. Its translation is CASSQESNSLNNEQFF.

The rearrangement joins TRBV6-1 to TRBJ2-7, with 13 bases lining up with TRBD2. V trimming: 7 bases; J trimming: 1 base; junction bases outside the gene matches: 4. The CDR3 consists of 15 residues. Germline V gene data show CDR1 as MNHNS and CDR2 as SASEGT. The CDR3 DNA reads TGTGCCAGCATTACTAGCGGGGGGGTGTCCTACGAGCAGTACTTC. Translating gives CASITSGGVSYEQYF.

This clonotype has a handful of counts. The chain couples TRBV29-1 to TRBJ1-2, with D perhaps TRBD1 (6 bases). CDR1 and CDR2 (germline): SQVTM, ANQGSEA. This CDR3 contains 14 residues. Deletions cut 1 base from V and 4 bases from J, with 13 bases between. The CDR3 sequence: CSVEVIQGAYGYTF. The CDR3, as DNA: TGCAGCGTTGAAGTAATACAGGGTGCCTATGGCTACACCTTC.

V gene TRBV12-3 or TRBV12-4 combines with J gene TRBJ2-2; 10 nucleotides match TRBD1. The V gene end was trimmed by 10 bases and the J gene end by 3 bases; junction bases not matched to a gene: 14. The CDR3 spans 17 residues. As DNA, the CDR3 is TGTGCCACCCCGAACCCAGGGACAGGGGATTACACCGGGGAGCTGTTTTTT. Protein sequence: CATPNPGTGDYTGELFF.